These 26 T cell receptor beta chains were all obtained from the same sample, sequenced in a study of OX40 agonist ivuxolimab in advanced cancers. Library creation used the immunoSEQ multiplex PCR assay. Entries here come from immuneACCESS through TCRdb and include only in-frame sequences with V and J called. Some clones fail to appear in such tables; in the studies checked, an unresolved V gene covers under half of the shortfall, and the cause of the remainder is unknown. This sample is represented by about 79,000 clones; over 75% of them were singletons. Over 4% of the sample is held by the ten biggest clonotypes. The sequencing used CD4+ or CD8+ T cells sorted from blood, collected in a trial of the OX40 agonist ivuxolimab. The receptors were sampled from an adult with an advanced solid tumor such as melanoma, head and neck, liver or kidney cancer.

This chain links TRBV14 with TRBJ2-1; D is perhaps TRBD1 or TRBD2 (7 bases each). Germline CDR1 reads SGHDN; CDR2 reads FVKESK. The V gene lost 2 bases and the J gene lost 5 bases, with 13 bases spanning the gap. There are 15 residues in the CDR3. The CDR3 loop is CASSQRQGGNNEQFF. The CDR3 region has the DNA TGTGCCAGCAGCCAACGACAGGGAGGGAACAATGAGCAGTTCTTC.

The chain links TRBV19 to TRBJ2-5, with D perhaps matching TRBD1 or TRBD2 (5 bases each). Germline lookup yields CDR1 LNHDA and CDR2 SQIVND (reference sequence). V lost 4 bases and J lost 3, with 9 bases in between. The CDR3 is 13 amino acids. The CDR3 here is CASSTGTKETQYF. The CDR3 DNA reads TGTGCCAGTAGTACCGGGACCAAAGAGACCCAGTACTTC.

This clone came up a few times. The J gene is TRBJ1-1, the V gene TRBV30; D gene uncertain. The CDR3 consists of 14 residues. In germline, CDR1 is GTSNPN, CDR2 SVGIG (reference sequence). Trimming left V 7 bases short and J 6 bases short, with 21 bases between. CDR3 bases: TGTGCCTTCTCCCGGACTCGAAATGGCGCTGAAGCTTTCTTT. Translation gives CAFSRTRNGAEAFF.

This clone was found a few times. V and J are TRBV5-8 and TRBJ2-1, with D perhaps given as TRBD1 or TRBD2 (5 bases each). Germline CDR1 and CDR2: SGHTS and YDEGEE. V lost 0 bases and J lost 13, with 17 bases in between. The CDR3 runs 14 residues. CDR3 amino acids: CASSLGTLGERQFF. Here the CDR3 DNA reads TGTGCCAGCAGCTTGGGGACTCTAGGGGAACGACAGTTCTTC.

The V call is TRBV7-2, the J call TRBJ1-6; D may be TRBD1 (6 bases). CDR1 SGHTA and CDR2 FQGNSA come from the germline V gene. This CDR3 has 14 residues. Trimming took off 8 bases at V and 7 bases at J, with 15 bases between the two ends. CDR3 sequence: CASSRGGTNSPLHF. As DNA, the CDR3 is TGTGCCAGCTCTAGGGGGGGAACGAATTCACCCCTCCACTTT.

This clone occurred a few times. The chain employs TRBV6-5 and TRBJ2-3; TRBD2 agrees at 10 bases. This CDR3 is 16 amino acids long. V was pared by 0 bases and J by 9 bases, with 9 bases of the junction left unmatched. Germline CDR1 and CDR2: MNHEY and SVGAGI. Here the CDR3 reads CASSYSRTSGIGTQYF. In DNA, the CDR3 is TGTGCCAGCAGTTACTCGAGAACTAGCGGGATAGGGACGCAGTATTTT.

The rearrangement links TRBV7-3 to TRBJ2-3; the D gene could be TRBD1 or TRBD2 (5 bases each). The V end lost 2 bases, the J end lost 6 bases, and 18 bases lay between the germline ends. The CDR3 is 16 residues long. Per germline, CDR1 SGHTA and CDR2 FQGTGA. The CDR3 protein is CASSLLTGPGIDTQYF. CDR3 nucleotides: TGTGCCAGCAGCTTACTTACGGGGCCCGGCATTGATACGCAGTATTTT.

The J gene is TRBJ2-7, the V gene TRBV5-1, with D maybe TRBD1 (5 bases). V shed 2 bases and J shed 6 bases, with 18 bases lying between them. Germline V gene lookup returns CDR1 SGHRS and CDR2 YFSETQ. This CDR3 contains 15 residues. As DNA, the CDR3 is TGCGCCAGCAGCTTACCCGCAGCAGGGCGGAGCGAGCAGTACTTC. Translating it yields CASSLPAAGRSEQYF.

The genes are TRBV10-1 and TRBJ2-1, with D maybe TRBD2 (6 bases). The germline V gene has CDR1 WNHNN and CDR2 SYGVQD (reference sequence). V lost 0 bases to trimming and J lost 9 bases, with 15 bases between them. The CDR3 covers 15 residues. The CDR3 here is CASSESGGLYGEQFF. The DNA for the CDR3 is TGCGCCAGCAGTGAGTCAGGAGGGTTATACGGTGAGCAGTTCTTC.

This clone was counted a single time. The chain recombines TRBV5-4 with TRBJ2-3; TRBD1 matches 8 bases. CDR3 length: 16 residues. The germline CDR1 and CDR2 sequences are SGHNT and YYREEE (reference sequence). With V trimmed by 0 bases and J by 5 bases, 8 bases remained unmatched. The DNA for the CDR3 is TGTGCCAGCAGCTTGGCCTGGCAGGGGGCGGGAGATACGCAGTATTTT. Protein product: CASSLAWQGAGDTQYF. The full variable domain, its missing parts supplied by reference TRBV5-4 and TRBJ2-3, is ETGVTQSPTHLIKTRGQQVTLRCSSQSGHNTVSWYQQALGQGPQFIFQYYREEENGRGNFPPRFSGLQFPNYSSELNVNALELDDSALYLCASSLAWQGAGDTQYFGPGTRLTVL.

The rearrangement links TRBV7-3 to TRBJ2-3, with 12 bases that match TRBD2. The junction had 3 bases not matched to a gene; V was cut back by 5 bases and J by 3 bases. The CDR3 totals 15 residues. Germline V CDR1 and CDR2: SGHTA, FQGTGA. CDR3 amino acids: CASSPTSGRTDTQYF. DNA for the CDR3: TGTGCCAGCAGCCCAACTAGCGGGAGGACAGATACGCAGTATTTT.

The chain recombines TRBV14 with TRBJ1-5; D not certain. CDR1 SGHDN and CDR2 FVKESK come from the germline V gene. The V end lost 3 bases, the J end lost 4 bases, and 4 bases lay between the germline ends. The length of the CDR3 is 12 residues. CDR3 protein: CASSQGNQPQHF. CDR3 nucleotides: TGTGCCAGCAGCCAGGGTAATCAGCCCCAGCATTTT.

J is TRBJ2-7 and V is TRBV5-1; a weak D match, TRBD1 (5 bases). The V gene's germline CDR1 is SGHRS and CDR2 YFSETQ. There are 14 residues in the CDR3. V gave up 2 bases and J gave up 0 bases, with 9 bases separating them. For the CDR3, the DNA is TGCGCCAGCAGCTTTGACAGATACTCCTACGAGCAGTACTTC. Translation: CASSFDRYSYEQYF.

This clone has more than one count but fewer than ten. The DNA of the CDR3 is TGCGCCAGCAGCCGCGGGTCTACTTCCTACAATGAGCAGTTCTTC. It translates to CASSRGSTSYNEQFF. This chain links TRBV5-1 with TRBJ2-1; possibly TRBD2 for D (5 bases). The CDR3 contains 15 residues. The V gene's germline CDR1 is SGHRS and CDR2 YFSETQ. V was cut by 4 bases and J by 1 base, with 12 bases left in between.

This CDR3 reads CASSLGTSGIYEQYF. CDR3 nucleotides: TGCGCCAGCAGCTTGGGGACTAGCGGAATTTACGAGCAGTACTTC. The chain employs TRBV5-1 and TRBJ2-7, with 10 positions matching TRBD2. V gave up 0 bases and J gave up 4 bases; unmatched junction bases: 4. Germline assignment: CDR1 SGHRS and CDR2 YFSETQ. This CDR3 region has 15 residues.

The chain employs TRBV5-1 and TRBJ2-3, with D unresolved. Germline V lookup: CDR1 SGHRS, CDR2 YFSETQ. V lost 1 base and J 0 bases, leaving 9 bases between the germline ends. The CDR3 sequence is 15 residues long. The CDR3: CASSLTATSTDTQYF. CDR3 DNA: TGCGCCAGCAGCTTGACTGCGACTAGCACAGATACGCAGTATTTT.

CDR3 bases: TGTGCCAGCAGTTCTTGGACTAGCGGGAGGGGGCACAATGAGCAGTTCTTC. As protein: CASSSWTSGRGHNEQFF. The rearrangement uses TRBV27 and TRBJ2-7; 15 positions match TRBD2. Judging by the DNA end, TRBJ2-1 fits better; the J call may be wrong. Germline V lookup: CDR1 MNHEY, CDR2 SMNVEV (reference sequence). This CDR3 region has 17 residues.

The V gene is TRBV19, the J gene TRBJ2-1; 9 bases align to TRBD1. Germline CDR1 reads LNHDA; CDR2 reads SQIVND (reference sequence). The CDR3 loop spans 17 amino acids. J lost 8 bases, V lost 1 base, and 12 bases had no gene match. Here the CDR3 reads CASSIGAGQGHRYEQFF. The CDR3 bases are TGTGCCAGTAGTATAGGAGCGGGACAGGGCCATAGGTATGAGCAGTTCTTC.

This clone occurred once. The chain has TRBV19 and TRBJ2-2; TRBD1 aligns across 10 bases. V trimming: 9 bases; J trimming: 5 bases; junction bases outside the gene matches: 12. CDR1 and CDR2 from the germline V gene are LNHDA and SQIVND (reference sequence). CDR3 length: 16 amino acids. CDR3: CASQTSGTGVTGELFF. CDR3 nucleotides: TGTGCCAGCCAAACTTCCGGGACAGGGGTTACCGGGGAGCTGTTTTTT.

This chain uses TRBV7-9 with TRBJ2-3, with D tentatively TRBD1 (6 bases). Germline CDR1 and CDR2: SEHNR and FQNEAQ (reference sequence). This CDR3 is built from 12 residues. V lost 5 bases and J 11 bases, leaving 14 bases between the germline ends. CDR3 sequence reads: CASSQQGHGQYF. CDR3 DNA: TGTGCCAGCAGCCAGCAGGGGCATGGGCAGTATTTT.

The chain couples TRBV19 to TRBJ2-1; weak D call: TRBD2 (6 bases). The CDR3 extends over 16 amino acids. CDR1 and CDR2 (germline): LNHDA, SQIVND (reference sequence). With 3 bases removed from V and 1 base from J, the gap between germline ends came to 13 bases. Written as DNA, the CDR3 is TGTGCCAGTAGTATGACGGGAGTAAGTTCCTACAATGAGCAGTTCTTC. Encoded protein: CASSMTGVSSYNEQFF.

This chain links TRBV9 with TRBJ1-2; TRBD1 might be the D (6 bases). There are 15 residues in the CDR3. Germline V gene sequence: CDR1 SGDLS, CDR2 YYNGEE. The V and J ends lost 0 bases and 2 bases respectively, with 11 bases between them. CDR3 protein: CASSVDTGQNYGYTF. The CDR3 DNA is TGTGCCAGCAGCGTAGATACAGGGCAGAACTATGGCTACACCTTC.

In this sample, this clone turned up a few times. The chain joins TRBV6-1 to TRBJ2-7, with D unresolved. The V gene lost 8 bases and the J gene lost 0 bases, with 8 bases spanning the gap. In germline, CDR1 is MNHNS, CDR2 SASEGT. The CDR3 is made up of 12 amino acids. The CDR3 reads CASGPDSYEQYF. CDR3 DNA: TGTGCCAGCGGGCCAGACTCCTACGAGCAGTACTTC.

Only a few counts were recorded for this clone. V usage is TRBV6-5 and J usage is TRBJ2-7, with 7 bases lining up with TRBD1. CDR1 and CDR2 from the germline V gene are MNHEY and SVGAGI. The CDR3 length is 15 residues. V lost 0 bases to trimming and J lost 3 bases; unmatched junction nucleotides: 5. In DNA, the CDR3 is TGTGCCAGCAGTTACTCCCGGCAGGGGGTCTACGAGCAGTACTTC. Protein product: CASSYSRQGVYEQYF.

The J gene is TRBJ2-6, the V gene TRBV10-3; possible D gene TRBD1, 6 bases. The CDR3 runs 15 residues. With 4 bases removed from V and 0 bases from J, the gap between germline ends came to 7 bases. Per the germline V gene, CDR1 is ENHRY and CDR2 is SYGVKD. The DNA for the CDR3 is TGTGCCATCAGTGGACAGGTCTCTGGGGCCAACGTCCTGACTTTC. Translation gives CAISGQVSGANVLTF.

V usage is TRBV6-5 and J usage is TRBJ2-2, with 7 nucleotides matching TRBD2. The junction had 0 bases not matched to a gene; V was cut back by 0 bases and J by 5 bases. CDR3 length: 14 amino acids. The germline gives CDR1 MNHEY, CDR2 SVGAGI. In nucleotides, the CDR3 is TGTGCCAGCAGTTACTCGCGGGGGACCGGGGAGCTGTTTTTT. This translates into CASSYSRGTGELFF.